These 22 T cell receptor beta chains came from one sample sequenced in a study of OX40 agonist ivuxolimab in advanced cancers. Profiling relied on immunoSEQ multiplex PCR, and the TCRdb table lists in-frame clones only, not all of them. The sample lists 60,000 to 75,000 clones, roughly 84% seen once, with around 26% in the top ten. The source was CD4+ or CD8+ T cells sorted from blood, collected in a trial of the OX40 agonist ivuxolimab. The receptors come from an adult with an advanced solid tumor such as melanoma, head and neck, liver or kidney cancer.

The rearrangement uses TRBV7-2 and TRBJ2-1, with 8 positions matching TRBD2. CDR3 length equals 15 residues. Trimming at V came to 3 bases and at J to 6 bases, leaving 7 bases not matched to a gene. Germline CDR1 reads SGHTA; CDR2 reads FQGNSA. CDR3 nucleotides: TGTGCCAGCAGCTTGGGGTCCGGGACTAGCAATGAGCAGTTCTTC. As protein: CASSLGSGTSNEQFF. Drawing the rest from reference TRBV7-2 and TRBJ2-1, the complete variable domain is GAGVSQSPSNKVTEKGKDVELRCDPISGHTALYWYRQSLGQGLEFLIYFQGNSAPDKSGLPSDRFSAERTGGSVSTLTIQRTQQEDSAVYLCASSLGSGTSNEQFFGPGTRLTVL.

The V call is TRBV18, the J call TRBJ1-2; 8 bases line up with TRBD1. This CDR3 is 16 amino acids long. Germline V gives CDR1 KGHSH, CDR2 LQKENI. The V segment lost 3 bases and the J segment 0 bases; nucleotides outside the gene matches: 6. Written as DNA, the CDR3 is TGTGCCAGCTCACCGGAACAACAGGGGGCTAACTATGGCTACACCTTC. It is translated as CASSPEQQGANYGYTF.

The chain carries TRBV7-6 and TRBJ1-1, with TRBD1 identical over 7 bases. Looked up from germline, CDR1 is SGHVS and CDR2 is FNYEAQ. V was pared by 6 bases and J by 0 bases, with 4 bases of the junction left unmatched. The CDR3 contains 14 residues. Here the CDR3 DNA reads TGTGCCAGCAGTCCGACAGGGATGAACACTGAAGCTTTCTTT. Its protein is CASSPTGMNTEAFF.

The J gene is TRBJ1-1, the V gene TRBV5-1; no clear D gene. The CDR3 extends over 13 amino acids. Trimming removed 2 bases from V and 2 bases from J, with 7 bases in between. Germline CDR1 reads SGHRS; CDR2 reads YFSETQ. CDR3 loop: CASSLASNTEAFF. Here the CDR3 DNA reads TGCGCCAGCAGCTTAGCGTCAAACACTGAAGCTTTCTTT.

The chain joins TRBV10-1 to TRBJ2-7, with D possibly being TRBD1 (6 bases). Germline assignment: CDR1 WNHNN and CDR2 SYGVQD (reference sequence). The CDR3 is 14 residues long. Trimming took off 0 bases at V and 12 bases at J, with 18 bases between the two ends. In DNA form, the CDR3 reads TGCGCCAGCAGTGAGTCGGGACATGGCACGCGGTGGTACTTC. It encodes CASSESGHGTRWYF.

The chain carries TRBV19 and TRBJ2-2, with 9 bases that match TRBD1. Germline values: CDR1 LNHDA, CDR2 SQIVND (reference sequence). The V and J ends lost 7 bases and 3 bases, in that order; junction bases with no gene match: 9. The CDR3 consists of 16 residues. In DNA, the CDR3 is TGTGCCAGTATCCCACCAGACAGGGGGGACACCGGGGAGCTGTTTTTT. The encoded protein is CASIPPDRGDTGELFF.

The chain recombines TRBV7-2 with TRBJ1-6; D is uncertain. Germline CDR1 and CDR2: SGHTA and FQGNSA. The V and J ends lost 1 base and 7 bases respectively, with 5 bases between them. The CDR3 is 13 residues long. CDR3 in DNA: TGTGCCAGCAGCTTAGACCCCAATTCACCCCTCCACTTT. It codes for CASSLDPNSPLHF. Together with reference TRBV7-2 and TRBJ1-6, the CDR3 gives the full variable domain: GAGVSQSPSNKVTEKGKDVELRCDPISGHTALYWYRQSLGQGLEFLIYFQGNSAPDKSGLPSDRFSAERTGGSVSTLTIQRTQQEDSAVYLCASSLDPNSPLHFGNGTRLTVT.

The chain joins TRBV13 to TRBJ1-3, with D unclear. This CDR3 has 13 residues. Germline lookup yields CDR1 PRHDT and CDR2 FYEKMQ (reference sequence). V lost 4 bases and J 0 bases, leaving 4 bases between the germline ends. The CDR3 protein is CASSYGSGNTIYF. Here the CDR3 DNA reads TGTGCCAGCAGCTACGGCTCTGGAAACACCATATATTTT.

The genes are TRBV28 and TRBJ1-5; D is undetermined. The CDR3 is 17 amino acids. V gave up 5 bases and J gave up 2 bases, with 19 bases separating them. Germline lookup yields CDR1 MDHEN and CDR2 SYDVKM. CDR3 DNA: TGTGCCAGCAGTCGCGTTCGGGGTCGGGATGGCAATCAGCCCCAGCATTTT. Protein product: CASSRVRGRDGNQPQHF.

J is TRBJ2-5 and V is TRBV7-6; D is undetermined. Trimming left V 5 bases short and J 0 bases short, with 4 bases between. Germline V CDR1 and CDR2: SGHVS, FNYEAQ. The CDR3 sequence is 12 residues long. The CDR3 DNA sequence: TGTGCCAGCAGCCCCCACCAAGAGACCCAGTACTTC. This codes for CASSPHQETQYF. Complete variable domain (other parts from reference TRBV7-6 and TRBJ2-5): GAGVSQSPRYKVTKRGQDVALRCDPISGHVSLYWYRQALGQGPEFLTYFNYEAQQDKSGLPNDRFSAERPEGSISTLTIQRTEQRDSAMYRCASSPHQETQYFGPGTRLLVL.

The gene calls are TRBV5-4 and TRBJ1-2; 7 nucleotides match TRBD1. CDR1 and CDR2 from the germline V gene are SGHNT and YYREEE (reference sequence). Trimming at V came to 4 bases and at J to 6 bases, leaving 9 bases not matched to a gene. The CDR3 length is 14 residues. The CDR3 sequence: CASSPPGQADGYTF. The CDR3 nucleotides read TGTGCCAGCAGCCCGCCAGGACAGGCGGATGGCTACACCTTC.

The rearrangement uses TRBV13 and TRBJ2-2; D is unclear. The V gene lost 0 bases and the J gene lost 6 bases, with 11 bases spanning the gap. CDR1 and CDR2 (germline): PRHDT, FYEKMQ (reference sequence). The CDR3 has 15 amino acids. DNA for the CDR3: TGTGCCAGCAGCTTAGGCCGCCCCCCTGCCGGGGAGCTGTTTTTT. Translation: CASSLGRPPAGELFF.

The CDR3, as DNA: TGTGCCAGCAGTTACGGGACCCAAGGCTATGGCTACACCTTC. Protein: CASSYGTQGYGYTF. This sequence joins TRBV6-6 and TRBJ1-2, with TRBD1 as a possible D gene (5 bases). Trimming took 2 bases from V and 4 from J, leaving 11 bases between them. There are 14 residues in the CDR3. Germline V gene sequence: CDR1 MNHNY, CDR2 SVGAGI (reference sequence).

The rearrangement joins TRBV19 to TRBJ1-1, with D possibly being TRBD1 (6 bases). The CDR3 runs 13 residues. Germline loops: CDR1 LNHDA, CDR2 SQIVND (reference sequence). Trimming removed 1 base from V and 9 bases from J, with 12 bases in between. The CDR3 coding sequence is TGTGCCAGTAGTATAGGGACAGTACCGAAAGCTTTCTTT. Its translation: CASSIGTVPKAFF.

The chain carries TRBV30 and TRBJ2-7; D call uncertain. Deletions cut 5 bases from V and 6 bases from J, with 23 bases between. Germline V gene lookup returns CDR1 GTSNPN and CDR2 SVGIG (reference sequence). This CDR3 comprises 15 residues. The CDR3 loop is CAWLNTRASLAEQYF. In DNA form, the CDR3 reads TGTGCCTGGCTTAATACGCGAGCGTCCCTGGCCGAGCAGTACTTC.

This clone is labeled medium-sized. The chain combines TRBV10-1 with TRBJ2-7; TRBD2 matches at 9 bases. Germline V gives CDR1 WNHNN, CDR2 SYGVQD (reference sequence). Losses at the gene ends were 8 bases for V and 4 bases for J; bases not matched to a gene: 3. CDR3 length: 12 residues. The CDR3 region is CASGTSSYEQYF. The CDR3 nucleotides read TGCGCCAGCGGGACTAGCTCTTACGAGCAGTACTTC.

The rearrangement uses TRBV7-9 and TRBJ1-1; D not resolved. From germline, CDR1 is SEHNR and CDR2 FQNEAQ (reference sequence). V was clipped by 5 bases and J by 12 bases, with 31 bases between them. The CDR3 is 17 residues long. This CDR3 is CASSPLFWGPEGLGSFF. For the CDR3, the DNA is TGTGCCAGCAGCCCCCTATTTTGGGGTCCCGAGGGATTGGGTTCTTTCTTT.

This chain uses TRBV29-1 with TRBJ2-1, with 13 bases aligning to TRBD2. This CDR3 spans 15 amino acids. In germline, CDR1 is SQVTM, CDR2 ANQGSEA. V shed 5 bases, J shed 5 bases, and the junction held 6 bases outside the gene matches. CDR3 in DNA: TGCAGCGTTAATGGACTAGCGGGGGAAGACAATGAGCAGTTCTTC. The encoded protein is CSVNGLAGEDNEQFF.

The rearrangement links TRBV4-2 to TRBJ2-7; 10 bases line up with TRBD1. J lost 6 bases, V lost 4 bases, and 9 bases had no gene match. The CDR3 runs to 15 residues. CDR1 is LGHNA, CDR2 YNFKEQ, per germline. The CDR3 is CASSPRDRGFREQYF. DNA for the CDR3: TGTGCCAGCAGCCCCCGGGACAGGGGCTTTCGCGAGCAGTACTTC.

The CDR3 sequence: CASSRAAVYYEQYF. The DNA for the CDR3 is TGTGCCAGCAGCCGGGCGGCTGTCTACTACGAGCAGTACTTC. The chain has TRBV6-5 and TRBJ2-7; no clear D. Looked up from germline, CDR1 is MNHEY and CDR2 is SVGAGI. The length of the CDR3 is 14 residues. Trimming pared 6 bases from V and 3 bases from J, leaving 15 bases between.

This rearrangement joins TRBV19 to TRBJ2-5, with 8 bases matching TRBD1. The V gene end was trimmed by 4 bases and the J gene end by 4 bases; junction bases not matched to a gene: 2. Germline-derived CDR1 and CDR2 are LNHDA and SQIVND (reference sequence). The CDR3 is 13 amino acids. CDR3 loop: CASSNQGAETQYF. The CDR3 DNA sequence: TGTGCCAGTAGTAATCAGGGGGCAGAGACCCAGTACTTC.

The V call is TRBV6-1, the J call TRBJ2-7; 7 bases agree with TRBD1. The CDR3 extends over 15 amino acids. Germline V gene lookup returns CDR1 MNHNS and CDR2 SASEGT. Trimming cost V 4 bases and J 3 bases; bases outside gene matches: 9. CDR3 region: CASSARQGNRYEQYF. CDR3 sequence (DNA): TGTGCCAGCAGTGCAAGACAGGGTAATCGCTACGAGCAGTACTTC.